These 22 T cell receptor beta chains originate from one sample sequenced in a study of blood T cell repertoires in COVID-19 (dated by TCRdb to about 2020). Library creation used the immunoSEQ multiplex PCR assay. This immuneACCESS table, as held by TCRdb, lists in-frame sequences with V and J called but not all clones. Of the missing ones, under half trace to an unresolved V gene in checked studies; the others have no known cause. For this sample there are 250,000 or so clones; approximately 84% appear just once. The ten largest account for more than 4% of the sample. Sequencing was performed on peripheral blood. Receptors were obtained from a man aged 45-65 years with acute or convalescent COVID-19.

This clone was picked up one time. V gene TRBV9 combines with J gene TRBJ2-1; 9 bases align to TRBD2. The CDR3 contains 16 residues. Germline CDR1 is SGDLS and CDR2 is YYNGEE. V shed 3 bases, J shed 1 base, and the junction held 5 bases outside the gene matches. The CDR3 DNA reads TGTGCCAGCAGCGGTAGCGGGGGAGGGTCCTACAATGAGCAGTTCTTC. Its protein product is CASSGSGGGSYNEQFF.

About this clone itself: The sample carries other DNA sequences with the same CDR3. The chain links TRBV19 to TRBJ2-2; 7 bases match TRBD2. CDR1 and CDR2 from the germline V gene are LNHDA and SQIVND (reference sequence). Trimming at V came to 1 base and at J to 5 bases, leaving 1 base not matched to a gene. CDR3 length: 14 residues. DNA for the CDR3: TGTGCCAGTAGTATAGGGGGAGGGACCGGGGAGCTGTTTTTT. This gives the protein CASSIGGGTGELFF.

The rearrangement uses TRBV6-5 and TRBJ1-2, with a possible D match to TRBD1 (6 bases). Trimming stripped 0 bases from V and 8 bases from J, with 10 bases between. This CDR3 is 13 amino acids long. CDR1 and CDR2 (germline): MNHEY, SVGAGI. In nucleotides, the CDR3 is TGTGCCAGCAGTTACTCCGCAGGGGAAGGCTACACCTTC. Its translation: CASSYSAGEGYTF.

CDR3 nucleotides: TGTGCCAGCACCCCCCGTAGAGGCATTTACACCGGGGAGCTGTTTTTT. This translates into CASTPRRGIYTGELFF. The chain has TRBV28 and TRBJ2-2; D is ambiguous. CDR1 is MDHEN, CDR2 SYDVKM, per germline. V was trimmed by 7 bases and J by 3 bases, leaving 18 bases between them. The CDR3 is made up of 16 amino acids.

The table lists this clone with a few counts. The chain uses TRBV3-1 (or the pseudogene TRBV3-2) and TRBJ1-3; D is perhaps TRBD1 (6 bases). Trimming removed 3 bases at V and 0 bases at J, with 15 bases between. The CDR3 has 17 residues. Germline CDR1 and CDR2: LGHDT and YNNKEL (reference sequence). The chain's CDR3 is CASSQLGAGDSGNTIYF. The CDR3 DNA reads TGTGCCAGCAGCCAGCTGGGGGCTGGGGACTCTGGAAACACCATATATTTT.

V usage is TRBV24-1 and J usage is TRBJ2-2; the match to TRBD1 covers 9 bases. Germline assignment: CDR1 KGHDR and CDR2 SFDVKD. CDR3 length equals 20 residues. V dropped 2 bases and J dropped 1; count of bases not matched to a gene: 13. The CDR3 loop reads CATSDSPGQGHKGNTGELFF. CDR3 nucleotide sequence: TGTGCCACCAGTGATTCCCCGGGACAGGGTCATAAGGGGAACACCGGGGAGCTGTTTTTT.

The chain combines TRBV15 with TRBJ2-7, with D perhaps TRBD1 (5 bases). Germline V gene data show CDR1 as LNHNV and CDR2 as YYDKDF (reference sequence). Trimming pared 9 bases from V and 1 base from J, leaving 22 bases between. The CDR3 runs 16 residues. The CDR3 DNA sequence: TGTGCCACTAAAAAAACGAGCGACAGATCTTCCTACGAGCAGTACTTC. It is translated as CATKKTSDRSSYEQYF. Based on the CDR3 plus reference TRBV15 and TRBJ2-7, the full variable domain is DAMVIQNPRYQVTQFGKPVTLSCSQTLNHNVMYWYQQKSSQAPKLLFHYYDKDFNNEADTPDNFQSRRPNTSFCFLDIRSPGLGDTAMYLCATKKTSDRSSYEQYFGPGTRLTVT.

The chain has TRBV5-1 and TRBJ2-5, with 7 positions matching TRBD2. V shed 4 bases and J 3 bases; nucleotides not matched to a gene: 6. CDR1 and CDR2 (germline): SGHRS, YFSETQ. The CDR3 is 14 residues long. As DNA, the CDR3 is TGCGCCAGCAGCAATATCGGGGGGAAAGAGACCCAGTACTTC. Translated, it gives CASSNIGGKETQYF.

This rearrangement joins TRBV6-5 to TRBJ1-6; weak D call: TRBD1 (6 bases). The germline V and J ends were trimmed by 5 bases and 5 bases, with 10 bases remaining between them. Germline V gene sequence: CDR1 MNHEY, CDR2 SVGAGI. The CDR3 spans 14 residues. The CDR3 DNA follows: TGTGCCAGCAGTAGGACAGAAAATAATTCACCCCTCCACTTT. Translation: CASSRTENNSPLHF.

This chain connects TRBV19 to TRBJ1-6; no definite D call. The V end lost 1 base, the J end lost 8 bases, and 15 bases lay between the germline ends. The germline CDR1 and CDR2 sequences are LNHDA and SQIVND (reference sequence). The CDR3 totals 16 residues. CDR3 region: CASSIGTNRPDSPLHF. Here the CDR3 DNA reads TGTGCCAGTAGTATAGGTACGAACAGACCGGATTCACCCCTCCACTTT.

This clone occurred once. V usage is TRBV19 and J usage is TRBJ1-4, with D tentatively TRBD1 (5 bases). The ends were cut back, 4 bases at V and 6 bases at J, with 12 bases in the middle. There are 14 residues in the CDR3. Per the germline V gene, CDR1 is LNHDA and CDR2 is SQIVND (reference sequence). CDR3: CASSNGGGDEKLFF. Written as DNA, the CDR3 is TGTGCCAGTAGTAACGGGGGTGGGGATGAAAAACTGTTTTTT.

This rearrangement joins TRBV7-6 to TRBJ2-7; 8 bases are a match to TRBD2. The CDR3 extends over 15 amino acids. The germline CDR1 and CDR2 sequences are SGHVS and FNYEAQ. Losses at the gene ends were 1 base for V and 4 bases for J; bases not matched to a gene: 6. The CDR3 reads CASSLETGGPYEQYF. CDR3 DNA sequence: TGTGCCAGCAGCTTAGAGACGGGAGGGCCTTACGAGCAGTACTTC.

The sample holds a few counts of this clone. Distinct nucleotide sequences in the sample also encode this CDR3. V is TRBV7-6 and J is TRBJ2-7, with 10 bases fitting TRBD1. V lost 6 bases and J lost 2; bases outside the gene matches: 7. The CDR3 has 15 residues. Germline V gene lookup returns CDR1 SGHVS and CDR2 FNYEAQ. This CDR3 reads CASSLAGQGTYEQYF. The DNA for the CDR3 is TGTGCCAGCAGTCTCGCGGGACAGGGGACCTACGAGCAGTACTTC.

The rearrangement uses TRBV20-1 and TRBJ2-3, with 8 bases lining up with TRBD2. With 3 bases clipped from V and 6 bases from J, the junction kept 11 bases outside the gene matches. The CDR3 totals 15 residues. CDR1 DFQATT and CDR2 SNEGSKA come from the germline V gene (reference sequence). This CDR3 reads CSASWTSPNRDTQYF. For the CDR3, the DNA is TGCAGTGCTAGTTGGACTAGCCCCAATCGGGATACGCAGTATTTT.

CDR3 amino acids: CASITSGRGNEQFF. As DNA, the CDR3 is TGTGCCAGTATCACTAGCGGGAGAGGGAATGAGCAGTTCTTC. This chain connects TRBV19 to TRBJ2-1, with 11 positions matching TRBD2. This CDR3 has 14 amino acids. With 7 bases clipped from V and 7 bases from J, the junction kept 6 bases outside the gene matches. CDR1 and CDR2 from the germline V gene are LNHDA and SQIVND (reference sequence).

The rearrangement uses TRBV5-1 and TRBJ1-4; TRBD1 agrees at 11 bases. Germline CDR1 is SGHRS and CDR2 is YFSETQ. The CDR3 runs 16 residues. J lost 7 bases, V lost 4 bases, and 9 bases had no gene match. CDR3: CASSLGGQGAGEKLFF. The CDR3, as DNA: TGCGCCAGCAGCCTTGGAGGACAGGGGGCTGGTGAAAAACTGTTTTTT.

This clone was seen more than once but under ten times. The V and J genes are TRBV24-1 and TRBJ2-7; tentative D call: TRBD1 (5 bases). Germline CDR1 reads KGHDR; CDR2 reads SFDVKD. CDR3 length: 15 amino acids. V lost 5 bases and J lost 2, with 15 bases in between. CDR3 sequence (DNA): TGTGCCACCAGTGGTTCTAGGACACCTCCCTACGAGCAGTACTTC. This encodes CATSGSRTPPYEQYF.

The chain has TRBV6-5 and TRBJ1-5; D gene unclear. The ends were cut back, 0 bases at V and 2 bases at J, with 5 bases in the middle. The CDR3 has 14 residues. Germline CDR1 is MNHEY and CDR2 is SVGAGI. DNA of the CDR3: TGTGCCAGCAGTTACTCGTGGCGCAATCAGCCCCAGCATTTT. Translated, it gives CASSYSWRNQPQHF.

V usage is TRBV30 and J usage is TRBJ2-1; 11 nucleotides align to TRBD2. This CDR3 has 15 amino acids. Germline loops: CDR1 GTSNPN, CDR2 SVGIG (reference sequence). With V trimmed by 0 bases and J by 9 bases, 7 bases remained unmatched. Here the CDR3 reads CAWSVIVAGGGEQFF. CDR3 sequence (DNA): TGTGCCTGGAGTGTTATCGTAGCGGGAGGGGGTGAGCAGTTCTTC.

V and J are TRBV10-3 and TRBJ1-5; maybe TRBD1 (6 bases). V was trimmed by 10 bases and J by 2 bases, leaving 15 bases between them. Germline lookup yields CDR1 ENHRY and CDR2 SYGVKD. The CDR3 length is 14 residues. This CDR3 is CASWDNRGNQPQHF. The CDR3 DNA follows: TGTGCCAGCTGGGACAACAGGGGCAATCAGCCCCAGCATTTT.

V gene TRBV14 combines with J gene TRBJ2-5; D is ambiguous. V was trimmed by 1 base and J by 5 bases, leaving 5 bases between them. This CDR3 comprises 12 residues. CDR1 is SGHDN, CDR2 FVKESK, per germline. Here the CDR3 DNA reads TGTGCCAGCAGCCAAGGCCGGGAGACCCAGTACTTC. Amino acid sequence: CASSQGRETQYF. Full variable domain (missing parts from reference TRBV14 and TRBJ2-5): EAGVTQFPSHSVIEKGQTVTLRCDPISGHDNLYWYRRVMGKEIKFLLHFVKESKQDESGMPNNRFLAERTGGTYSTLKVQPAELEDSGVYFCASSQGRETQYFGPGTRLLVL.

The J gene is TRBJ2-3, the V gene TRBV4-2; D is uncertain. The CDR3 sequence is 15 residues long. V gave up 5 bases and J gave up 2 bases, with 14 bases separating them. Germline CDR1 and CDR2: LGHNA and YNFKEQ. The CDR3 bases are TGTGCCAGCAGCTCGCGCCAATACTCCACAGATACGCAGTATTTT. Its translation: CASSSRQYSTDTQYF.